The present TCR beta chain was sequenced within a study of response to subunit inactivated influenza vaccine. V dropped 1 base and J dropped 7 bases, with 10 bases sitting between them. The CDR3 totals 13 residues. The V gene's germline CDR1 is SGHDN and CDR2 FVKESK. Points from the study as a whole: The authors put forward the suggestion that each seasonal influenza vaccination may bring in only a limited number of new T cells.

A note on this clonotype: Its specificity is unknown.

MiXCR was run by TCRdb on the RT-PCR reads, yielding one entry per CDR3 protein. The table shows roughly 710,000 distinct CDR3 sequences, with 14% occurring only once. The sequencing used PBMCs from blood, collected 14 days before vaccination. The sequence came from a man aged 45-65 years who received an inactivated influenza vaccine. The chain employs TRBV14 and TRBJ1-1; D gene uncertain. For the CDR3, the DNA is TGTGCCAGCAGCCAAGGGTATGGGGTTGAAGCTTTCTTT. Amino acid sequence: CASSQGYGVEAFF.